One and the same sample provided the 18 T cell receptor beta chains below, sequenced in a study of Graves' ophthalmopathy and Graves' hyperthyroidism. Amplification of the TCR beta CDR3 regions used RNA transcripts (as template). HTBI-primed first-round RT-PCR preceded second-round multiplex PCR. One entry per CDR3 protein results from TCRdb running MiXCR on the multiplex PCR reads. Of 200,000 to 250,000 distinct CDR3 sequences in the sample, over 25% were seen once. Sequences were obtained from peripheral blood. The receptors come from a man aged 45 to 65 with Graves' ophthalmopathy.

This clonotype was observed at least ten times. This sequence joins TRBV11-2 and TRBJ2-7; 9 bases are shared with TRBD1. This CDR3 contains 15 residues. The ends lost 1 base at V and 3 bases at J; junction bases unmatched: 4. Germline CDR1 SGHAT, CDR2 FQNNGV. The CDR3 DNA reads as TGTGCCAGCAGCTTAGCCCGGACAGGGGACTACGAGCAGTACTTC. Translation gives CASSLARTGDYEQYF.

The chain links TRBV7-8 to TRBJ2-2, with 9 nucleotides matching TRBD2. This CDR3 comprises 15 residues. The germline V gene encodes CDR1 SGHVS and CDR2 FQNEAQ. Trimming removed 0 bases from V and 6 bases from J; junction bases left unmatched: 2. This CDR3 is CASSLALAGSGELFF. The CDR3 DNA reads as TGTGCCAGCAGCTTAGCGCTAGCGGGATCCGGGGAGCTGTTTTTT. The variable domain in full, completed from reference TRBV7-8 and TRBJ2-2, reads GAGVSQSPRYKVAKRGQDVALRCDPISGHVSLFWYQQALGQGPEFLTYFQNEAQLDKSGLPSDRFFAERPEGSVSTLKIQRTQQEDSAVYLCASSLALAGSGELFFGEGSRLTVL.

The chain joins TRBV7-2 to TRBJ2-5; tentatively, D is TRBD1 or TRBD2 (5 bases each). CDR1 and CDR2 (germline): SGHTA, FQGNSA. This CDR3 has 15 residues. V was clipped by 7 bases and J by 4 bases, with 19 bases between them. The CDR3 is CASNSVGVRGETQYF. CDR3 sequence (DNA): TGTGCCAGCAACTCGGTCGGGGTGAGGGGAGAGACCCAGTACTTC.

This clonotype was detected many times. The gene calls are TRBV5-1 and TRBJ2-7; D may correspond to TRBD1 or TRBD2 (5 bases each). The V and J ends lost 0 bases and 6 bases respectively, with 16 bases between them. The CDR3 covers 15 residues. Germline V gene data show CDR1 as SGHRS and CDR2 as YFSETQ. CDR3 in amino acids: CASSLDRGRGSEQYF. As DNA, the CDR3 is TGCGCCAGCAGCTTGGATCGGGGCCGCGGTAGCGAGCAGTACTTC.

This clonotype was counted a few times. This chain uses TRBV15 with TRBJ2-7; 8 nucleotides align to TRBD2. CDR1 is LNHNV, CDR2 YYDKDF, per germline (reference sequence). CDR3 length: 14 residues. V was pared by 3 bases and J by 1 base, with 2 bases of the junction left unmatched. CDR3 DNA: TGTGCCACCAGCAGCGGGGGGGTTTCCTACGAGCAGTACTTC. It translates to CATSSGGVSYEQYF.

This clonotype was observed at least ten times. CDR3 loop: CASKSGTGGVKTQYF. Here the CDR3 DNA reads TGTGCCAGCAAATCCGGGACAGGGGGCGTAAAGACCCAGTACTTC. The rearrangement links TRBV6-2 or TRBV6-3 to TRBJ2-5; 12 bases line up with TRBD1. After removal of 7 bases from V and 6 bases from J, the junction contained 9 bases not matched to a gene. The germline V gene has CDR1 MNHEY and CDR2 SVGEGT. The CDR3 loop spans 15 amino acids.

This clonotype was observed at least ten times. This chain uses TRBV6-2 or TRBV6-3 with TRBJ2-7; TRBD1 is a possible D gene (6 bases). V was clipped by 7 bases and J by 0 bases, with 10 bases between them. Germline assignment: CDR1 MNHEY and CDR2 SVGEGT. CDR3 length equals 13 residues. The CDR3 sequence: CASNGGSSYEQYF. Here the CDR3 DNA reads TGTGCCAGCAATGGGGGCAGCTCCTACGAGCAGTACTTC.

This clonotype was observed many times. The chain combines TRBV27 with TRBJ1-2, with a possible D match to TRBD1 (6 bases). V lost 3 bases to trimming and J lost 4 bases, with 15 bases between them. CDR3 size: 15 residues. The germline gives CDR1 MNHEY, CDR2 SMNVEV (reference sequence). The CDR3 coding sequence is TGTGCCAGCAGTTTGGGGGGGGGGCAAGGCTATGGCTACACCTTC. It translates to CASSLGGGQGYGYTF.

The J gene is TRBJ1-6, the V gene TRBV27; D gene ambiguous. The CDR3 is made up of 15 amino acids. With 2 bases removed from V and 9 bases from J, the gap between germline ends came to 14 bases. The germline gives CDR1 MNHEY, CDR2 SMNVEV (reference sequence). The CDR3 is CASSLGEGLGSPLHF. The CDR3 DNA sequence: TGTGCCAGCAGTTTAGGGGAAGGGCTGGGTTCACCCCTCCACTTT.

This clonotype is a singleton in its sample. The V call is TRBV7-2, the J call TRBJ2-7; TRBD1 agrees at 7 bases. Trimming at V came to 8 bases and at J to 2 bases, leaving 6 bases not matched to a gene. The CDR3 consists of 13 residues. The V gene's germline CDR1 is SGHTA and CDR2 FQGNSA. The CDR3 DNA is TGTGCCAGCGCGCACAGGGGACCCTACGAGCAGTACTTC. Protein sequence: CASAHRGPYEQYF. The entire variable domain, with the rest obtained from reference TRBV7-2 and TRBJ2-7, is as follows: GAGVSQSPSNKVTEKGKDVELRCDPISGHTALYWYRQSLGQGLEFLIYFQGNSAPDKSGLPSDRFSAERTGGSVSTLTIQRTQQEDSAVYLCASAHRGPYEQYFGPGTRLTVT.

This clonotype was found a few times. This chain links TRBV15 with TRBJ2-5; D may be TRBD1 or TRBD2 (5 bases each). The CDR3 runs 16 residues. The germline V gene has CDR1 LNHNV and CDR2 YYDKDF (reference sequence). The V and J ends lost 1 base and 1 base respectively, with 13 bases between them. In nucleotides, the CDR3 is TGTGCCACCAGCAGAGGGGCAGGGACGGCCCAAGAGACCCAGTACTTC. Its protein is CATSRGAGTAQETQYF.

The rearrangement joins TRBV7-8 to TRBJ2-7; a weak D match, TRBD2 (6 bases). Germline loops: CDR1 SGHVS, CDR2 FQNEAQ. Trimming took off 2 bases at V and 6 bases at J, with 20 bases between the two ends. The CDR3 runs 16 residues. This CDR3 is CASSLSRGDSAGEQYF. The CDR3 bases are TGTGCCAGCAGCTTATCCCGCGGGGACTCAGCGGGCGAGCAGTACTTC. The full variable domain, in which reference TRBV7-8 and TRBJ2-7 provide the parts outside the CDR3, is GAGVSQSPRYKVAKRGQDVALRCDPISGHVSLFWYQQALGQGPEFLTYFQNEAQLDKSGLPSDRFFAERPEGSVSTLKIQRTQQEDSAVYLCASSLSRGDSAGEQYFGPGTRLTVT.

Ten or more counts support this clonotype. The CDR3 DNA sequence: TGTGCCAGCAGACACCCTGGGGGACTCATAAATTACGAGCAGTACTTC. It encodes CASRHPGGLINYEQYF. The chain uses TRBV28 and TRBJ2-7; D is perhaps TRBD2 (6 bases). Trimming took off 6 bases at V and 4 bases at J, with 22 bases between the two ends. Germline loops: CDR1 MDHEN, CDR2 SYDVKM. The CDR3 runs to 16 residues.

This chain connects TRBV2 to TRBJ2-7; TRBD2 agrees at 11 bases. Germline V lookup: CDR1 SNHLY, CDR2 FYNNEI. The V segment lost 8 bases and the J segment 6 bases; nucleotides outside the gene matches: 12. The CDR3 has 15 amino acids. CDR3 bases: TGTGCCAGCGGCGAGACTAGCGGGACTCTGAGCGAGCAGTACTTC. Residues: CASGETSGTLSEQYF. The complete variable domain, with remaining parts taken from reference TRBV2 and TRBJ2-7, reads EPEVTQTPSHQVTQMGQEVILRCVPISNHLYFYWYRQILGQKVEFLVSFYNNEISEKSEIFDDQFSVERPDGSNFTLKIRSTKLEDSAMYFCASGETSGTLSEQYFGPGTRLTVT.

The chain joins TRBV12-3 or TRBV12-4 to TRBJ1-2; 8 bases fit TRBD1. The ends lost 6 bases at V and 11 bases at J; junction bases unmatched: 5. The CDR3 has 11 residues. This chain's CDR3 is CASRDRGRYTF. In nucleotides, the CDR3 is TGTGCCAGCAGAGACAGGGGCCGATACACCTTC.

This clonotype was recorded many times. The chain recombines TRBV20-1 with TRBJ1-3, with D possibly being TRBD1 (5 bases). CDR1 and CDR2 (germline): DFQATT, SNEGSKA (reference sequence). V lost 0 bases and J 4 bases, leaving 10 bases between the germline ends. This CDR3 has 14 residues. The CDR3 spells CSARDSGHGNTIYF. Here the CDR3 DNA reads TGCAGTGCTAGAGATTCAGGGCACGGAAACACCATATATTTT.

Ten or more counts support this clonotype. This CDR3 reads CAISEIAQDYSMNTEAFF. CDR3 nucleotide sequence: TGTGCCATCAGTGAGATCGCGCAGGATTACTCGATGAACACTGAAGCTTTCTTT. The V gene is TRBV10-3, the J gene TRBJ1-1, with D hard to call. Trimming took off 2 bases at V and 0 bases at J, with 19 bases between the two ends. CDR3 length: 18 amino acids. Per the germline V gene, CDR1 is ENHRY and CDR2 is SYGVKD.

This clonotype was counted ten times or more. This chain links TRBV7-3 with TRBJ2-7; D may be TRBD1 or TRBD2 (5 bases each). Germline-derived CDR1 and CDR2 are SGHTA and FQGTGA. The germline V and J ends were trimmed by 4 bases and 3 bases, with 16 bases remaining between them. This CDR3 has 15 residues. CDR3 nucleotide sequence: TGTGCCAGCAGCTACATGCCCGGGACCGGCTACGAGCAGTACTTC. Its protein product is CASSYMPGTGYEQYF. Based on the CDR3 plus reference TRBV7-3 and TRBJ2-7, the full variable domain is GAGVSQTPSNKVTEKGKYVELRCDPISGHTALYWYRQSLGQGPEFLIYFQGTGAADDSGLPNDRFFAVRPEGSVSTLKIQRTERGDSAVYLCASSYMPGTGYEQYFGPGTRLTVT.